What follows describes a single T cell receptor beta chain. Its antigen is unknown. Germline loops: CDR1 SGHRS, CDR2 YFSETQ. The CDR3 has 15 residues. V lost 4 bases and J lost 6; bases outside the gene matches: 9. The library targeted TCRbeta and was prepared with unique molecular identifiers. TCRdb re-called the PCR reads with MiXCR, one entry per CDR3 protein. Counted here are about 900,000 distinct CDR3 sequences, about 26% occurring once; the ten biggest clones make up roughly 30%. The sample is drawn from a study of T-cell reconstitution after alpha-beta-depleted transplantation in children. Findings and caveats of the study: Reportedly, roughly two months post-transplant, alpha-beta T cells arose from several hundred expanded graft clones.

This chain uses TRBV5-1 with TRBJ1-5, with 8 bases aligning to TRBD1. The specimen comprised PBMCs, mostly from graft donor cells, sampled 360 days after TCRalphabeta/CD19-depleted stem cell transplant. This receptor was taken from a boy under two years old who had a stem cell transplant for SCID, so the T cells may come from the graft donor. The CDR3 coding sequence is TGCGCCAGCAGCCCTTCCGGGACAGGTAGTCAGCCCCAGCATTTT. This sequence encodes CASSPSGTGSQPQHF.